The rows below give T cell receptor beta chains drawn from one sample of a study of shared clonotypes between healthy human individuals. Sequencing was performed with immunoSEQ multiplex PCR; in TCRdb, only in-frame clones are kept and a portion is missing. The sample holds 950,000 to 1,200,000 clones; approximately 75% are singletons and the top ten take approximately 0.95%. The sample taken for sequencing was memory CD4+ T cells from PBMCs. The receptors stem from a young man in good health. Some clones in this sample may be carry-over from other donors' samples. Each CDR3 is given with its conserved first and last residue. The order of the fields is V gene, D gene, J gene, clone size, CDR3 DNA, CDR3 protein. The D gene is left open where the match is weak. Clone size is shown for a subset of rows, as once, few, many or a class of expanded clone.

TRBV10-1,-,TRBJ2-1,-,TGCGCCAGCAGTGATACAAGGACCGCCCAAAGGGAGCAGTTCTTC,CASSDTRTAQREQFF
TRBV18,-,TRBJ2-1,-,TGTGCCAGCTCACCGGCGGACAGCTCCTACAATGAGCAGTTCTTC,CASSPADSSYNEQFF
TRBV9,-,TRBJ2-2,-,TGTGCCAGCAGCGTAGATGGGGGGCTGTACACCGGGGAGCTGTTTTTT,CASSVDGGLYTGELFF
TRBV27,-,TRBJ1-1,-,TGTGCCAGCAGTTTATTTTTTCGTCAGGGGATGAACACTGAAGCTTTCTTT,CASSLFFRQGMNTEAFF
TRBV28,-,TRBJ1-5,-,TGTGCCAGCAGTTTAAGGTCTGGCGGGGTCGGGATTAGCAATCAGCCCCAGCATTTT,CASSLRSGGVGISNQPQHF
TRBV6-1,-,TRBJ1-1,few,TGTGCCAGCAGTGAGACAGGTTCCCTTGAAGCTTTCTTT,CASSETGSLEAFF
TRBV27,TRBD2,TRBJ2-3,-,TGTGCCAGCACACATTACCGGACTAGCGGGATAAATCATACGCAGTATTTT,CASTHYRTSGINHTQYF
TRBV28,-,TRBJ1-2,-,TGTGCCAGCAGTTGGAACAGGGATTCTGGGGCCACCTTC,CASSWNRDSGATF
TRBV9,TRBD2,TRBJ2-7,-,TGTGCCAGCAGCGTAGCTACTAGCGGACCCTACGAGCAGTACTTC,CASSVATSGPYEQYF
TRBV9,TRBD2,TRBJ2-1,-,TGTGCCAGCAGCCCCCGACTAGCGAGCTACAATGAGCAGTTCTTC,CASSPRLASYNEQFF
TRBV5-6,-,TRBJ2-5,-,TGTGCCAGCAGCTTAAACGTCGGGCAACTCGAGACCCAGTACTTC,CASSLNVGQLETQYF
TRBV2,TRBD2,TRBJ2-7,-,TGTGCCGGGGGAGGTAGCGGGAGCGAGCAGTACTTC,CAGGGSGSEQYF
TRBV5-4,TRBD1,TRBJ2-5,-,TGTGCCAGCAGCAAGGGACAGCCCCAAGAGACCCAGTACTTC,CASSKGQPQETQYF
TRBV4-3,TRBD2,TRBJ2-1,-,TGCGCCAGCAGCCAAGTACTAGCGGGAGGGCCGACTAATGAGCAGTTCTTC,CASSQVLAGGPTNEQFF
TRBV18,-,TRBJ2-7,-,TGTGCCAGCTCACGTCGGGAGCGAGAGTACGAGCAGTACTTC,CASSRREREYEQYF
TRBV5-1,-,TRBJ1-2,-,TGCGCCAGCACCAAACCGGGAAGGTATGGCTACACCTTC,CASTKPGRYGYTF
TRBV29-1,-,TRBJ1-2,-,TGCAGCGTTGAGGGACGGGGGGTTAACTATGGCTACACCTTC,CSVEGRGVNYGYTF
TRBV11-2,-,TRBJ2-7,-,TGTGCCAGCAGCTTGGCTAGGTTGGGCCCGGTTCCCCAGTACTTC,CASSLARLGPVPQYF
TRBV9,TRBD1,TRBJ2-1,-,TGTGCCAGCAGCGTAGCGGGACAGGGGGCCTACAATGAGCAGTTCTTC,CASSVAGQGAYNEQFF
TRBV5-6,TRBD1,TRBJ1-1,-,TGTGCCAGCAGCTTGGGACGGGCAGGGGGCTGGAACACTGAAGCTTTCTTT,CASSLGRAGGWNTEAFF
TRBV29-1,TRBD1,TRBJ2-2,-,TGCAGCGTTGAAACCGGGACAGGGCTTTCGGAAACGAACACCGGGGAGCTGTTTTTT,CSVETGTGLSETNTGELFF
TRBV29-1,-,TRBJ1-3,many,TGCAGCGTTGAGATAGCGGGGAGCTCTGGAAACACCATATATTTT,CSVEIAGSSGNTIYF
TRBV18,-,TRBJ2-1,few,TGTGCCAGCTCACCATCACAGGGAAAGGGGAATGAGCAGTTCTTC,CASSPSQGKGNEQFF
TRBV5-1,TRBD1,TRBJ1-1,-,TGCGCCAGCAGCATAGGGACAGGGGGCAATGGTGAAGCTTTCTTT,CASSIGTGGNGEAFF
TRBV28,-,TRBJ1-3,-,TGTGCCAGCAGTCCGGGGGGGGCGCAGTGGGCTGGAAACACCATATATTTT,CASSPGGAQWAGNTIYF
TRBV30,TRBD1,TRBJ2-3,-,TGTGCCTGGAGTCCCGGGACAGGGAACCAGGGGTCTCATACGCAGTATTTT,CAWSPGTGNQGSHTQYF
TRBV29-1,TRBD1,TRBJ1-4,-,TGCAGCGTTGAAGGACAGGGTGAAAAACTGTTTTTT,CSVEGQGEKLFF
TRBV19,-,TRBJ1-4,-,TGTGCCAGTAAAGTATTAGACGGAAAACTGTTTTTT,CASKVLDGKLFF
TRBV2,TRBD1,TRBJ2-7,few,TGTGCCAGCAGCGGACAGGGTTACGAGCAGTACTTC,CASSGQGYEQYF
TRBV6-1,-,TRBJ1-4,-,TGTGCCAGCAGTGTCCCTCCCTCGAGGGAAAAACTGTTTTTT,CASSVPPSREKLFF
TRBV2,-,TRBJ1-5,few,TGTGCCAGCTCTCGGATTAGCAATCAGCCCCAGCATTTT,CASSRISNQPQHF
TRBV2,TRBD1,TRBJ1-4,-,TGTGCCAGCAGTACGGACAGGGGAAGTGAAAAACTGTTTTTT,CASSTDRGSEKLFF